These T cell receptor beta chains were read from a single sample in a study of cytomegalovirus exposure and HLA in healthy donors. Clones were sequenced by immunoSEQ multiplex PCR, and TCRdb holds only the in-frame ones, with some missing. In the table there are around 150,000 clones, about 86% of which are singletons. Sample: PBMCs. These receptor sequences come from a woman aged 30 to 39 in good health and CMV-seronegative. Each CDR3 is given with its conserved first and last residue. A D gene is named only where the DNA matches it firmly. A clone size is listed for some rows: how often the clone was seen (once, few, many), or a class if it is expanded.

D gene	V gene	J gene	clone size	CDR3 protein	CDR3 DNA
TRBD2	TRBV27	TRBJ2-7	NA	CASSPRTSGSLYEQYF	TGTGCCAGCAGCCCCCGGACTAGCGGGAGTCTATACGAGCAGTACTTC
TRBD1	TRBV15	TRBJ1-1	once	CATSRETGVSEAFF	TGTGCCACCAGCAGGGAGACAGGGGTTTCTGAAGCTTTCTTT
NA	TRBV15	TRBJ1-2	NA	CATSRLEGIDGYTF	TGTGCCACCAGCAGGTTGGAGGGAATCGATGGCTACACCTTC
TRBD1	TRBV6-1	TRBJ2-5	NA	CASSQGTGQLETQYF	TGTGCCAGCAGTCAAGGGACAGGTCAGTTGGAGACCCAGTACTTC
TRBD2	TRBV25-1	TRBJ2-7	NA	CASSPKLAAAYEQYF	TGTGCCAGCAGCCCCAAACTAGCGGCCGCCTACGAGCAGTACTTC
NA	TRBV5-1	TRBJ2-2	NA	CASSPRTTVLTGELFF	TGCGCCAGCAGCCCAAGGACGACAGTTCTCACCGGGGAGCTGTTTTTT
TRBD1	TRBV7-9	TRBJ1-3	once	CASSLNTGTERSSGNTIYF	TGTGCCAGCAGCTTAAACACCGGGACAGAAAGATCCTCTGGAAACACCATATATTTT
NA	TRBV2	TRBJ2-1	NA	CASSDGESSYNEQFF	TGTGCCAGCAGTGACGGGGAAAGCTCCTACAATGAGCAGTTCTTC
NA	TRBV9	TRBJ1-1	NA	CASSVLVNTEAFF	TGTGCCAGCAGCGTACTAGTAAACACTGAAGCTTTCTTT
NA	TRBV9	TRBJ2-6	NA	CASSLYDISGANVLTF	TGTGCCAGCAGCCTGTACGACATCTCTGGGGCCAACGTCCTGACTTTC
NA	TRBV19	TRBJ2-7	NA	CASSIRGTGFYEQYF	TGTGCCAGTAGTATTAGGGGTACAGGGTTCTACGAGCAGTACTTC
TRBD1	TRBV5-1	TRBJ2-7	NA	CASSGDSSYEQYF	TGCGCCAGCAGCGGGGACAGCTCCTACGAGCAGTACTTC
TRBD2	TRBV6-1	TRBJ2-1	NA	CASSELTSGPYNEQFF	TGTGCCAGCAGTGAATTGACTAGCGGGCCCTACAATGAGCAGTTCTTC
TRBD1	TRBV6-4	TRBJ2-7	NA	CASSEGTGSYEQYF	TGTGCCAGCAGTGAGGGGACAGGGTCCTACGAGCAGTACTTC
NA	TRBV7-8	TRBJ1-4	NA	CASSLRSIGEKLFF	TGTGCCAGCAGCTTAAGAAGCATCGGTGAAAAACTGTTTTTT